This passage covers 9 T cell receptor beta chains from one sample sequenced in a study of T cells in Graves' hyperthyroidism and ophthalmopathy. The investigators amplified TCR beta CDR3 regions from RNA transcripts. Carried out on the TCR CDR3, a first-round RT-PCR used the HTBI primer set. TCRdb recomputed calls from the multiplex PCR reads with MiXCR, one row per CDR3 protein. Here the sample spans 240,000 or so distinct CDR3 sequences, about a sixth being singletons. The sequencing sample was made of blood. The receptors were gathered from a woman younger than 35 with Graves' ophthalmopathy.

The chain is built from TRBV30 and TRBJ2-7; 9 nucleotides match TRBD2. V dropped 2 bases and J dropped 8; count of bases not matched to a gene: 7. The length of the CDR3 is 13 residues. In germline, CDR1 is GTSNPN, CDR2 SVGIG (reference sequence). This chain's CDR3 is CAWSYSGRTKQYF. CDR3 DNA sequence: TGTGCCTGGAGTTATAGCGGGAGAACAAAGCAGTACTTC.

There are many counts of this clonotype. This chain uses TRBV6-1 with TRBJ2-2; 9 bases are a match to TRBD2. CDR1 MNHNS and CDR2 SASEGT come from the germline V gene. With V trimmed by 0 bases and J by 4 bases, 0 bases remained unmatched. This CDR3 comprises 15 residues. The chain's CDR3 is CASSEASGGTGELFF. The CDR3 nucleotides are TGTGCCAGCAGTGAAGCTAGCGGGGGCACCGGGGAGCTGTTTTTT.

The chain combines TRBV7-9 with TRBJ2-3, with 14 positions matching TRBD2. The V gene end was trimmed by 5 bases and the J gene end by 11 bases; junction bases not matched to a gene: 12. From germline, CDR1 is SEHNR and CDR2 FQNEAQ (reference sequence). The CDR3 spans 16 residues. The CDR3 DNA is TGTGCCAGCAGCCCCGGGACTAGCGGGGGCCTGGGGGGGCAGTATTTT. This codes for CASSPGTSGGLGGQYF.

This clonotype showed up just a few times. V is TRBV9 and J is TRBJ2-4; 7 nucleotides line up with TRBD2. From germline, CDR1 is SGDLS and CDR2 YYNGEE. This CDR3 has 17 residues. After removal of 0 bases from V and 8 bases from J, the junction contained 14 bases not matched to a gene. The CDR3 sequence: CASSVGLAAPPGDIQYF. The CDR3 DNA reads TGTGCCAGCAGCGTAGGGCTAGCGGCCCCCCCCGGAGACATTCAGTACTTC. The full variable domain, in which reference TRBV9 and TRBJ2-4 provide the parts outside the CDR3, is DSGVTQTPKHLITATGQRVTLRCSPRSGDLSVYWYQQSLDQGLQFLIQYYNGEERAKGNILERFSAQQFPDLHSELNLSSLELGDSALYFCASSVGLAAPPGDIQYFGAGTRLSVL.

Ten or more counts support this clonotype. CDR3 amino acids: CASSLFSSRLYEQYF. The CDR3 DNA reads as TGTGCCAGCAGTTTATTCTCTAGCAGATTGTACGAGCAGTACTTC. The chain carries TRBV27 and TRBJ2-7, with D possibly being TRBD2 (5 bases). V lost 1 base, J lost 4 bases, and 14 bases lay in between. The CDR3 has 15 amino acids. Germline-derived CDR1 and CDR2 are MNHEY and SMNVEV (reference sequence).

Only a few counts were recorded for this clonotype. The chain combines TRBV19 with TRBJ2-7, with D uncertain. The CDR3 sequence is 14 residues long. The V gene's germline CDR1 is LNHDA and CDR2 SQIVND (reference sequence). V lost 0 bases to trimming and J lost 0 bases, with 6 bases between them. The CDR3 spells CASSIDLSSYEQYF. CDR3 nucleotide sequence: TGTGCCAGTAGTATAGATCTTAGCTCCTACGAGCAGTACTTC.

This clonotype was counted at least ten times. The DNA of the CDR3 is TGTGCCAGTTCAGGGCAGCTACCAGATACGCAGTATTTT. Its protein product is CASSGQLPDTQYF. The rearrangement joins TRBV9 to TRBJ2-3; perhaps TRBD1 as D (5 bases). The CDR3 runs 13 residues. Trimming removed 8 bases from V and 4 bases from J, with 14 bases in between. Germline CDR1 and CDR2: SGDLS and YYNGEE.

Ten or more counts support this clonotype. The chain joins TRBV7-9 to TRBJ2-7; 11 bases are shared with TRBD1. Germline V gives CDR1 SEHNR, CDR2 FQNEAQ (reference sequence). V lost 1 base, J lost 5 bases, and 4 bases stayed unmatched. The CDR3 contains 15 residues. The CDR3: CASSLGWTGGDEQYF. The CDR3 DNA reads TGTGCCAGCAGCTTAGGGTGGACAGGGGGCGACGAGCAGTACTTC.

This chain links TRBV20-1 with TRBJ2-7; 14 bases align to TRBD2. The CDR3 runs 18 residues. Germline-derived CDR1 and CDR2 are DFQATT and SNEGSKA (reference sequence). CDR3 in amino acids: CSVSYPGTSGSRNYEQYF. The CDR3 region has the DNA TGCAGCGTCTCCTACCCCGGGACTAGCGGGAGCCGCAACTACGAGCAGTACTTC.